The clone carrying this TCR beta chain was seen a single time. Antigen unknown. These data come from a study of T cell responses to AZD1222 COVID-19 vaccine. Study-level results: Scientists sampled the repertoires only once the peak T cell response had passed.

Some clones are missing from TCRdb's copy, which holds only in-frame ones; the method was immunoSEQ multiplex PCR. The sample gives some 120,000 clones, approximately 85% of which show up once; more than 7.5% is in the top ten. The V end was cut by 4 bases, the J end by 5 bases, with 19 bases between. This CDR3 spans 16 amino acids. Germline CDR1 reads LNHDA; CDR2 reads SQIVND (reference sequence). The source of this sequence is an adult in good health. The sequenced sample was peripheral blood, obtained on day 0 of AZD1222 vaccination. This chain connects TRBV19 to TRBJ2-3, with unresolved D. The CDR3 DNA is TGTGCCAGTAGTAGGGGTGATCGGTCTGGAAAAGATACGCAGTATTTT. Encoded protein: CASSRGDRSGKDTQYF.